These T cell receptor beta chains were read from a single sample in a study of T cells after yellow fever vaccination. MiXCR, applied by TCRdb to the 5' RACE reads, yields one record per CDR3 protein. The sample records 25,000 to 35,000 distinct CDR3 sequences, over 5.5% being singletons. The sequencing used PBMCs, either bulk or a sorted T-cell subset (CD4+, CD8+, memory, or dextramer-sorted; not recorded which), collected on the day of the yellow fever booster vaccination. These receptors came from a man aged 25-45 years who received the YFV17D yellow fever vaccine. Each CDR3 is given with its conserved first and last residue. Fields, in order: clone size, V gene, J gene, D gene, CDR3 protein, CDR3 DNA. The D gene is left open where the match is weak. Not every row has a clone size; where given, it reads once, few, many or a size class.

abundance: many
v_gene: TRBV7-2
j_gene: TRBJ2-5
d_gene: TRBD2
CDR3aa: CASSLGVAGMRETQYF
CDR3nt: TGTGCCAGCAGCTTAGGGGTAGCGGGAATGAGGGAGACCCAGTACTTC

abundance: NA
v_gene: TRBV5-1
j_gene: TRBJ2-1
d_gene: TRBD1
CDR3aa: CASSWGDRVSNEQFF
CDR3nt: TGCGCCAGCAGCTGGGGGGACAGGGTATCCAATGAGCAGTTCTTC

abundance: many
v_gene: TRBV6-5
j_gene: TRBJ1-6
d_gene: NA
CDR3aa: CASSFTGLPNSPLHF
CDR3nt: TGTGCCAGCAGTTTTACGGGCCTCCCTAATTCACCCCTCCACTTT

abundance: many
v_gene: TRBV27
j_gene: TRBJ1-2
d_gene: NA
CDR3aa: CASRQDRLTAALGGYTF
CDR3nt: TGTGCCAGCAGACAGGACCGGCTTACGGCAGCGTTGGGAGGCTACACCTTC

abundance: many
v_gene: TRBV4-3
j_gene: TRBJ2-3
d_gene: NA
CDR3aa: CASSFNEDRGSMSDTQYF
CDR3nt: TGCGCCAGCAGCTTCAATGAGGATCGGGGGAGCATGTCAGATACGCAGTATTTT

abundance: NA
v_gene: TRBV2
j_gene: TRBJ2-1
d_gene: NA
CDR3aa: CASRPKILGNEQFF
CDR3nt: TGTGCCAGCAGGCCTAAAATCCTAGGCAATGAGCAGTTCTTC

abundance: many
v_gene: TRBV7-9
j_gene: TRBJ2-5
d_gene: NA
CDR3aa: CASRHSGTKIQETQYF
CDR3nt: TGTGCCAGCCGACACTCCGGGACAAAAATTCAAGAGACCCAGTACTTC

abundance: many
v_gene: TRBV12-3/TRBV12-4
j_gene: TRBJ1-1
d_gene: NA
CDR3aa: CASSLSTGIGGEAFF
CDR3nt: TGTGCCAGCAGTTTGTCCACAGGGATTGGCGGTGAAGCTTTCTTT

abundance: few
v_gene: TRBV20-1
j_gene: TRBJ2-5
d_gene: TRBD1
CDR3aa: CSARVQGGGRETQYF
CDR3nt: TGCAGTGCTAGAGTACAGGGGGGAGGTAGGGAGACCCAGTACTTC

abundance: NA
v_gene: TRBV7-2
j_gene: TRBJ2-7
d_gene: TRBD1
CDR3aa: CASSLDGTGLYEQYF
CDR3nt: TGTGCCAGCAGCTTAGACGGGACAGGCCTCTACGAGCAGTACTTC

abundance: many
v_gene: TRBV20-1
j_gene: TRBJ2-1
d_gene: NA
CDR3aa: CSALNPPSYNEQFF
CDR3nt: TGCAGTGCTCTCAACCCCCCCTCCTACAATGAGCAGTTCTTC

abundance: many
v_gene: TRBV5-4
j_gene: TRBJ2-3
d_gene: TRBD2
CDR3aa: CASSLAVAGVGTDTQYF
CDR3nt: TGTGCCAGCAGCTTGGCGGTAGCGGGCGTGGGCACAGATACGCAGTATTTT

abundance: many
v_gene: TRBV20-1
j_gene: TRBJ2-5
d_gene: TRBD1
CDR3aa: CSAQGARRTQYF
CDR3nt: TGCAGTGCACAGGGGGCGCGTCGGACCCAGTACTTC

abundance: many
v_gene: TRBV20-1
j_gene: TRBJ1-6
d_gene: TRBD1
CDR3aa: CSAKRTGESPLHF
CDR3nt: TGCAGTGCAAAAAGGACAGGGGAATCACCCCTCCACTTT

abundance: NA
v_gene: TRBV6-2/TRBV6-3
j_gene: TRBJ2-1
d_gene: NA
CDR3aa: CASSPTQAYGKQFF
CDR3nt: TGTGCCAGCAGTCCAACACAAGCTTACGGAAAGCAGTTCTTC

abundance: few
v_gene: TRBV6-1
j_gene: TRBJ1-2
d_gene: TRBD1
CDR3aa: CAASRSTGRLGGYTF
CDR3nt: TGTGCGGCCTCCAGATCGACAGGGAGACTGGGTGGCTACACCTTC

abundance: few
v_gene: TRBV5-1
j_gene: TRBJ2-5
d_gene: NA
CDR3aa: CASSRGVLADVQETQYF
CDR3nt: TGCGCCAGCAGCAGGGGGGTTCTAGCGGACGTACAAGAGACCCAGTACTTC

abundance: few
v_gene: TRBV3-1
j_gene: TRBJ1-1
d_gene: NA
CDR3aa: CASKGPLNTEAFF
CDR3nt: TGTGCCAGCAAAGGACCCCTAAACACTGAAGCTTTCTTT

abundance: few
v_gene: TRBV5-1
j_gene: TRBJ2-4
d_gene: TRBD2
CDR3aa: CASSSELAGPGIQYF
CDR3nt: TGCGCCAGCAGCTCCGAACTAGCGGGCCCAGGAATTCAGTACTTC

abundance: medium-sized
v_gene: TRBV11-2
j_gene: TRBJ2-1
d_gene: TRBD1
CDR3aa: CASSLDRGYYNEQFF
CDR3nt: TGTGCCAGCAGCTTAGACAGGGGGTACTACAATGAGCAGTTCTTC

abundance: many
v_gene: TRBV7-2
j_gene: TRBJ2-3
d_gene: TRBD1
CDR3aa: CASSSGTVKDTQYF
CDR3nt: TGTGCCAGCAGCTCCGGGACAGTGAAAGATACGCAGTATTTT

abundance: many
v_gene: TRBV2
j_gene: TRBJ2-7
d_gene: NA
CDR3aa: CASSDFAGPNTGKGEQYF
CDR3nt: TGTGCCAGCAGTGATTTCGCAGGGCCAAACACCGGGAAGGGGGAGCAGTACTTC

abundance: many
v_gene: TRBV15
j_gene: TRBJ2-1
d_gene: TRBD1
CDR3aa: CATSRDNNRGRYEQFF
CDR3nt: TGTGCCACCAGCAGAGATAATAACAGGGGGCGTTATGAGCAGTTCTTC

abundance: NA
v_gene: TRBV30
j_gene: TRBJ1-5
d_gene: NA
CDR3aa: CAWSVPGGGNQPQHF
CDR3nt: TGTGCCTGGAGTGTACCGGGGGGAGGAAATCAGCCCCAGCATTTT

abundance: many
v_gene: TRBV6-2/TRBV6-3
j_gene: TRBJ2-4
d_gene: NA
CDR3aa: CASSLGVLAKNIQYF
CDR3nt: TGTGCCAGCAGTTTGGGAGTTCTGGCCAAAAACATTCAGTACTTC

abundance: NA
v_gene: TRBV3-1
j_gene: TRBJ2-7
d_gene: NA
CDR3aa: CASSQGHNYEQYF
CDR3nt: TGTGCCAGCAGCCAAGGTCACAACTACGAGCAGTACTTC

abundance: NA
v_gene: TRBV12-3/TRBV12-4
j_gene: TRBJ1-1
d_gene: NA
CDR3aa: CASTTTGVNTEAFF
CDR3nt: TGTGCCAGCACGACGACAGGCGTGAACACTGAAGCTTTCTTT

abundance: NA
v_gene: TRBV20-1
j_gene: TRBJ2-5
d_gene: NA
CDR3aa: CSASPSPWETQYF
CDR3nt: TGCAGTGCTAGTCCATCCCCGTGGGAGACCCAGTACTTC

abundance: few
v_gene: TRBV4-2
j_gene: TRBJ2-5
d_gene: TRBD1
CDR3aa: CASSRGQGAAGTQYF
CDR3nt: TGTGCCAGCAGCCGGGGACAGGGAGCCGCCGGGACCCAGTACTTC

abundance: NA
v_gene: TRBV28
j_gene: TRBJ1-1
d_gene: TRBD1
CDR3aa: CASSLAGGAETEAFF
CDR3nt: TGTGCCAGCAGTTTAGCAGGGGGCGCGGAGACTGAAGCTTTCTTT

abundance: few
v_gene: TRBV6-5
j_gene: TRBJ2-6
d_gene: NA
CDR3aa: CASSYARDSGANVLTF
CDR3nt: TGTGCCAGCAGTTACGCGCGGGACTCTGGGGCCAACGTCCTGACTTTC

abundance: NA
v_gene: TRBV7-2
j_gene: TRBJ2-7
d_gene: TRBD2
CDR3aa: CASSLEASGRTEQYF
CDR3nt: TGTGCCAGCAGCTTAGAGGCTAGCGGGAGAACCGAGCAGTACTTC

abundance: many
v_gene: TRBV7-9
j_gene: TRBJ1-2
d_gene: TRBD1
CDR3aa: CASSQLGQGGHGYTF
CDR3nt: TGTGCCAGCAGTCAATTGGGACAGGGCGGCCATGGCTACACCTTC

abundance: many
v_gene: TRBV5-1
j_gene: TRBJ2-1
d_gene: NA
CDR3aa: CASRSVGGSYNEQFF
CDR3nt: TGCGCCAGCAGAAGTGTTGGGGGCTCCTACAATGAGCAGTTCTTC

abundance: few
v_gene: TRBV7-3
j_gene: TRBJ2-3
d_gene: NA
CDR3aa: CASSLWGGDTDTQYF
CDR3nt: TGTGCCAGCAGCTTATGGGGCGGGGACACAGATACGCAGTATTTT

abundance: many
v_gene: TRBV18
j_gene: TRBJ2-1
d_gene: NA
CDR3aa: CASSLEYNEQFF
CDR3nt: TGTGCCAGCTCACTAGAGTACAATGAGCAGTTCTTC

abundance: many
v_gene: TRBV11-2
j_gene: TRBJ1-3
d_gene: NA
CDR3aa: CASSLGAGSGNTIYF
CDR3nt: TGTGCCAGCAGCTTAGGAGCAGGCTCTGGAAACACCATATATTTT

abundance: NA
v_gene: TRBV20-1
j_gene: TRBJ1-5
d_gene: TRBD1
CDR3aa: CSAQDRAAQPQHF
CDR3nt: TGCAGTGCCCAGGACAGGGCGGCTCAGCCCCAGCATTTT

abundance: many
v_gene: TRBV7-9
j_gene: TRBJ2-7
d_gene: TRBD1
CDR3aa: CASSLTGQGLVF
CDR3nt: TGTGCCAGCAGCTTAACCGGACAGGGCCTGGTCTTC

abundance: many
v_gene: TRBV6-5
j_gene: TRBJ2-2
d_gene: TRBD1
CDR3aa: CASSYATGLNTGELFF
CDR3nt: TGTGCCAGCAGTTACGCGACAGGGCTGAACACCGGGGAGCTGTTTTTT

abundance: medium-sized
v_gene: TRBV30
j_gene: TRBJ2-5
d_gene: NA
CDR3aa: CAWSGVSQETQYF
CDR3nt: TGTGCCTGGAGTGGCGTCTCCCAAGAGACCCAGTACTTC

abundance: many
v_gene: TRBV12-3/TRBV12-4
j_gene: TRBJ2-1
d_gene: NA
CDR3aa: CASSYSYNEQFF
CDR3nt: TGTGCCAGCAGTTACAGCTACAATGAGCAGTTCTTC

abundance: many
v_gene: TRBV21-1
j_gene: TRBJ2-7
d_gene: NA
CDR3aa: CASSTGVQILSYEQYF
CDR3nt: TGTGCCAGCAGCACTGGAGTACAAATCCTCTCCTACGAGCAGTACTTC

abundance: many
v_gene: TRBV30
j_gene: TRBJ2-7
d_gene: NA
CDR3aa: CAGDYEQYF
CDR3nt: TGTGCCGGAGACTACGAGCAGTACTTC

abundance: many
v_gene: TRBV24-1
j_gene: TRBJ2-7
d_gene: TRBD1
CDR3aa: CATRDRGGEQYF
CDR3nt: TGTGCCACCAGAGACAGGGGCGGCGAGCAGTACTTC

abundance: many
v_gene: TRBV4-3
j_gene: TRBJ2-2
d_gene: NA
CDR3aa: CASSQGGRPRRAGELFF
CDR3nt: TGCGCCAGCAGCCAAGGGGGGCGCCCCAGGAGGGCCGGGGAGCTGTTTTTT

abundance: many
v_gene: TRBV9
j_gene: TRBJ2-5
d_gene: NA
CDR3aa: CASSVDAGRETQYF
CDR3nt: TGTGCCAGCAGCGTAGACGCGGGACGGGAGACCCAGTACTTC

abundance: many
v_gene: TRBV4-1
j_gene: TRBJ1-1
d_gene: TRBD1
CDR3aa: CASSQEQGVEAFF
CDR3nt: TGCGCCAGCAGCCAAGAGCAGGGGGTTGAAGCTTTCTTT

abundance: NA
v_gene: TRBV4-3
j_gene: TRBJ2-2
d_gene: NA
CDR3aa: CASSQDLVPRVTYPGELFF
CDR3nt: TGCGCCAGCAGCCAAGATCTTGTACCCCGAGTCACTTATCCCGGGGAGCTGTTTTTT

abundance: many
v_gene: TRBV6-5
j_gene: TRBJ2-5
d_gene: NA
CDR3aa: CASSSPADQETQYF
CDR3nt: TGTGCCAGCAGTTCCCCCGCGGATCAAGAGACCCAGTACTTC

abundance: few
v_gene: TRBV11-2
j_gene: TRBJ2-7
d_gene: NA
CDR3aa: CASSLSLGIEQYF
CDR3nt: TGTGCCAGCAGCTTAAGTCTGGGTATCGAGCAGTACTTC

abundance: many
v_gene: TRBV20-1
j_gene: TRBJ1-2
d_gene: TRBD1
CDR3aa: CSARGQGNPYYGYTF
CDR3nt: TGCAGTGCAAGAGGACAGGGGAATCCTTACTATGGCTACACCTTC

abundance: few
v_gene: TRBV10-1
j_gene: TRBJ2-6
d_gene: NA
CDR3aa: CASSDRRDGTRFSGANVLTF
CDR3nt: TGCGCCAGCAGCGACCGACGCGACGGAACCCGCTTCTCTGGGGCCAACGTCCTGACTTTC

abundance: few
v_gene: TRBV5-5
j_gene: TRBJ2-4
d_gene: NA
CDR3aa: CASSQGQSLAKNIQYF
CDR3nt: TGTGCCAGCAGCCAAGGACAGTCCCTAGCCAAAAACATTCAGTACTTC

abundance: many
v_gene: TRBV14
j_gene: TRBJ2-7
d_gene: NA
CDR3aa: CASSQFMRTYEQYF
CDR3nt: TGTGCCAGCAGCCAATTTATGCGGACCTACGAGCAGTACTTC

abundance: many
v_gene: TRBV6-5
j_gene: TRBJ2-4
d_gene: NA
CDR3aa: CASSWQDGEMSIQYF
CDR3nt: TGTGCCAGCAGTTGGCAAGACGGGGAGATGAGCATTCAGTACTTC

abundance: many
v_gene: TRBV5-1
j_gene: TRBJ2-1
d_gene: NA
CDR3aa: CASSLRGYEQFF
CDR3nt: TGCGCCAGCAGCTTGCGGGGCTATGAGCAGTTCTTC